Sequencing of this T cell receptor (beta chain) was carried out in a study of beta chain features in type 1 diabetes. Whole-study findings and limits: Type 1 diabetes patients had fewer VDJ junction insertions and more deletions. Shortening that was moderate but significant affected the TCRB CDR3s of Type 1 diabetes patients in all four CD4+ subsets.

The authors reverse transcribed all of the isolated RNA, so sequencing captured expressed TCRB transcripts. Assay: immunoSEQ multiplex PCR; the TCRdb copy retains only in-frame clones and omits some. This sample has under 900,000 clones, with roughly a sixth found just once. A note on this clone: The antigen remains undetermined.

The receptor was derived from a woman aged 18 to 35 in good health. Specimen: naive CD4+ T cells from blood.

The CDR3 DNA reads as TGTGCCAGCAGTGAATCTATGGGAGAAGAGACCCAGTACTTC. Protein sequence: CASSESMGEETQYF. The chain combines TRBV2 with TRBJ2-5; D may be TRBD2 (5 bases). The germline V gene encodes CDR1 SNHLY and CDR2 FYNNEI. This CDR3 is built from 14 residues. Trimming took 2 bases from V and 3 from J, leaving 10 bases between them.